Following are 23 T cell receptor beta chains from one sample sequenced in a study of T cell responses to AZD1222 COVID-19 vaccine. Here immunoSEQ multiplex PCR was the method, and the copy in TCRdb shows in-frame clones only, minus some. The sample comprises approximately 92,000 clones, about 89% of which are singletons, and 6.5% to 8.5% rests with the top ten. The source was peripheral blood, collected on day 0 of AZD1222 vaccination. The source is an adult in good health.

J is TRBJ2-7 and V is TRBV15; D unclear. This CDR3 comprises 13 residues. V lost 0 bases, J lost 6 bases, and 9 bases lay in between. Germline assignment: CDR1 LNHNV and CDR2 YYDKDF (reference sequence). CDR3 in amino acids: CATSRDLLAEQYF. The CDR3 DNA is TGTGCCACCAGCAGAGATTTATTAGCCGAGCAGTACTTC.

This chain connects TRBV18 to TRBJ1-2; perhaps TRBD1 as D (5 bases). V was shortened by 1 base and J by 8 bases, with 11 bases between the two germline ends. Germline values: CDR1 KGHSH, CDR2 LQKENI. The CDR3 sequence is 13 residues long. CDR3 DNA: TGTGCCAGCTCACCACTGGCAGGGAGCGGCTACACCTTC. Translation: CASSPLAGSGYTF.

This clone was seen a single time. The chain joins TRBV7-9 to TRBJ1-4; D gene uncertain. V was trimmed by 0 bases and J by 2 bases, leaving 7 bases between them. Germline CDR1 reads SEHNR; CDR2 reads FQNEAQ (reference sequence). The CDR3 extends over 15 amino acids. DNA of the CDR3: TGTGCCAGCAGCTTAGCAGCCAGGACTAATGAAAAACTGTTTTTT. Its translation: CASSLAARTNEKLFF.

The rearrangement links TRBV6-5 to TRBJ1-1; D perhaps matches TRBD1 (5 bases). V dropped 2 bases and J dropped 8 bases, with 12 bases sitting between them. The CDR3 covers 13 residues. In germline, CDR1 is MNHEY, CDR2 SVGAGI. The CDR3 loop reads CASSYHKQVEAFF. In nucleotides, the CDR3 is TGTGCCAGCAGTTACCACAAACAGGTGGAAGCTTTCTTT.

The rearrangement joins TRBV11-2 to TRBJ2-7, with D possibly TRBD1 on 7 matching bases. The CDR3 contains 14 residues. Per germline, CDR1 SGHAT and CDR2 FQNNGV. V lost 5 bases and J 5 bases, leaving 16 bases between the germline ends. CDR3 loop: CASSPAGRGNEQYF. The CDR3, as DNA: TGTGCCAGCAGCCCAGCGGGCAGGGGGAACGAGCAGTACTTC.

The CDR3 DNA is TGTGCCAGCAGCCGCTCCCTGGGAGAGACCCAGTACTTC. Translation gives CASSRSLGETQYF. This chain links TRBV14 with TRBJ2-5; unclear D gene. The CDR3 has 13 residues. Germline loops: CDR1 SGHDN, CDR2 FVKESK. The V and J ends lost 4 bases and 4 bases respectively, with 10 bases between them.

V gene TRBV6-5 combines with J gene TRBJ2-1; the match to TRBD2 covers 7 bases. Germline V gene data show CDR1 as MNHEY and CDR2 as SVGAGI. V dropped 11 bases and J dropped 1; count of bases not matched to a gene: 11. The CDR3 runs 15 residues. The CDR3 loop reads CAANPWGGSYNEQFF. CDR3 in DNA: TGTGCCGCAAACCCCTGGGGGGGTTCCTACAATGAGCAGTTCTTC.

This rearrangement joins TRBV5-1 to TRBJ2-5, with 8 bases matching TRBD1. Germline V gene lookup returns CDR1 SGHRS and CDR2 YFSETQ. This CDR3 is 14 amino acids long. The V and J ends lost 5 bases and 1 base, in that order; junction bases with no gene match: 4. The CDR3 DNA reads TGCGCCAGCAGACAGGGGGGAACCCAAGAGACCCAGTACTTC. This translates into CASRQGGTQETQYF.

V is TRBV5-5 and J is TRBJ2-2; 7 bases fit TRBD2. The CDR3 consists of 17 residues. The junction had 15 bases not matched to a gene; V was cut back by 2 bases and J by 8 bases. In germline, CDR1 is SGHKS, CDR2 YYEKEE (reference sequence). CDR3 coding DNA: TGTGCCAGCAGCTTAGGGTCGTGGGGAGGGCCGGCGGGGGAGCTGTTTTTT. The encoded protein is CASSLGSWGGPAGELFF.

The chain joins TRBV9 to TRBJ2-1; D perhaps matches TRBD1 (5 bases). This CDR3 contains 13 residues. Trimming cost V 0 bases and J 9 bases, with 10 bases left between them. Germline-derived CDR1 and CDR2 are SGDLS and YYNGEE. CDR3 in amino acids: CASSVVGALEQFF. For the CDR3, the DNA is TGTGCCAGCAGCGTAGTTGGGGCCCTTGAGCAGTTCTTC.

The chain uses TRBV6-5 and TRBJ1-3, with D maybe TRBD1 (5 bases). Germline V lookup: CDR1 MNHEY, CDR2 SVGAGI. This CDR3 is built from 15 residues. Trimming removed 8 bases from V and 0 bases from J, with 14 bases in between. DNA of the CDR3: TGTGCCAGCGCCCGGGACGGAGACTCTGGAAACACCATATATTTT. Residues: CASARDGDSGNTIYF.

The gene calls are TRBV30 and TRBJ1-3; a possible D gene is TRBD1 (5 bases). This CDR3 has 14 residues. The V gene lost 0 bases and the J gene lost 3 bases, with 9 bases spanning the gap. Germline V CDR1 and CDR2: GTSNPN, SVGIG (reference sequence). The CDR3 DNA reads as TGTGCCTGGAGTGTCGCAGGGTATGGAAACACCATATATTTT. This codes for CAWSVAGYGNTIYF. The full variable domain, rest sourced from reference TRBV30 and TRBJ1-3, is SQTIHQWPATLVQPVGSPLSLECTVEGTSNPNLYWYRQAAGRGLQLLFYSVGIGQISSEVPQNLSASRPQDRQFILSSKKLLLSDSGFYLCAWSVAGYGNTIYFGEGSWLTVV.

This chain connects TRBV7-8 to TRBJ2-3; D is unresolved. The CDR3 extends over 12 amino acids. Trimming stripped 5 bases from V and 9 bases from J, with 12 bases between. Germline CDR1 reads SGHVS; CDR2 reads FQNEAQ. The CDR3 loop reads CASSPPRATQYF. The CDR3 DNA reads TGTGCCAGCAGCCCTCCAAGAGCCACGCAGTATTTT.

The CDR3, as DNA: TGTGCCAGCAGTGAATTCTCCGCCCGGGGCATTCAGTACTTC. Translated: CASSEFSARGIQYF. The chain recombines TRBV6-1 with TRBJ2-4; maybe TRBD2 (5 bases). V was cut by 2 bases and J by 9 bases, with 14 bases left in between. This CDR3 comprises 14 residues. The germline V gene has CDR1 MNHNS and CDR2 SASEGT.

The chain recombines TRBV4-2 with TRBJ2-1; D is unresolved. Trimming stripped 0 bases from V and 9 bases from J, with 3 bases between. Germline lookup yields CDR1 LGHNA and CDR2 YNFKEQ. The CDR3 has 11 residues. The CDR3 protein is CASSQEGEQFF. Here the CDR3 DNA reads TGTGCCAGCAGCCAAGAAGGTGAGCAGTTCTTC.

In nucleotides, the CDR3 is TGTGCCAGCAGTCCGATCGACAAAGAGGGAGTAGGCTACACCTTC. Translating gives CASSPIDKEGVGYTF. The J gene is TRBJ1-2, the V gene TRBV28; no reliable D call. There are 15 residues in the CDR3. Looked up from germline, CDR1 is MDHEN and CDR2 is SYDVKM. V shed 5 bases and J shed 8 bases, with 21 bases lying between them.

This rearrangement joins TRBV9 to TRBJ1-4; no reliable D call. Germline V gene data show CDR1 as SGDLS and CDR2 as YYNGEE. Trimming pared 7 bases from V and 6 bases from J, leaving 7 bases between. This CDR3 is built from 11 residues. This CDR3 reads CASGDYEKLFF. The CDR3 DNA reads TGTGCCAGCGGGGATTATGAAAAACTGTTTTTT. The full variable domain, its missing parts supplied by reference TRBV9 and TRBJ1-4, is DSGVTQTPKHLITATGQRVTLRCSPRSGDLSVYWYQQSLDQGLQFLIQYYNGEERAKGNILERFSAQQFPDLHSELNLSSLELGDSALYFCASGDYEKLFFGSGTQLSVL.

The chain is built from TRBV29-1 and TRBJ1-1, with 7 bases matching TRBD1. This CDR3 is built from 13 residues. The germline V gene has CDR1 SQVTM and CDR2 ANQGSEA. The trim removed 6 bases at V and 2 bases at J, leaving 6 bases unmatched. CDR3 nucleotide sequence: TGCAGCGTAGCCCGGACAGGCAACACTGAAGCTTTCTTT. Translated: CSVARTGNTEAFF.

The rearrangement links TRBV9 to TRBJ2-5; 14 nucleotides line up with TRBD2. CDR1 is SGDLS, CDR2 YYNGEE, per germline. CDR3 length equals 14 residues. J was trimmed by 9 bases and V by 0 bases; bases with no gene match: 1. The CDR3 bases are TGTGCCAGCAGCGTAGGGACTAGCGGGGGGCCCCAGTACTTC. Protein: CASSVGTSGGPQYF.

This chain joins TRBV7-3 and TRBJ1-3; TRBD1 matches at 7 bases. The CDR3 spans 16 residues. CDR1 and CDR2 (germline): SGHTA, FQGTGA. With 5 bases clipped from V and 1 base from J, the junction kept 8 bases outside the gene matches. CDR3 protein: CASSPSMTGSGNTIYF. The CDR3 nucleotides are TGTGCCAGCAGCCCAAGCATGACAGGGTCTGGAAACACCATATATTTT.

The chain combines TRBV24-1 with TRBJ1-2, with a weak D call TRBD1 (5 bases). This CDR3 is built from 12 residues. In germline, CDR1 is KGHDR, CDR2 SFDVKD. Deletions cut 5 bases from V and 8 bases from J, with 11 bases between. The CDR3 DNA follows: TGTGCCACCAGTGTCCCCGGGGGGGGCTACACCTTC. Encoded protein: CATSVPGGGYTF.

This clone was observed a handful of times. This sequence joins TRBV7-3 and TRBJ2-1, with D possibly matching TRBD2 (5 bases). Trimming shortened V by 8 bases and J by 0 bases, and 14 bases separated the two germline ends. This CDR3 comprises 15 residues. CDR1 is SGHTA, CDR2 FQGTGA, per germline. The CDR3 DNA follows: TGTGCCAGCGCCGTAGGACTGAGCTCCTACAATGAGCAGTTCTTC. Translated: CASAVGLSSYNEQFF.

V is TRBV6-1 and J is TRBJ2-7, with TRBD2 identical over 13 bases. The CDR3 length is 15 residues. Germline trimming cut 3 bases from V and 1 base from J; bases unmatched to any gene: 0. Per germline, CDR1 MNHNS and CDR2 SASEGT. CDR3 region: CASSEGLAGSYEQYF. The CDR3 bases are TGTGCCAGCAGTGAGGGACTAGCGGGGTCCTACGAGCAGTACTTC.